This record concerns one TCR beta chain sequence. The CDR3 consists of 16 residues. V lost 4 bases to trimming and J lost 5 bases; unmatched junction nucleotides: 11. CDR1 is MGHRA and CDR2 is YSYEKL in the germline V gene. These data are taken from a study of T cell changes during pregnancy in multiple sclerosis. Generated by immunoSEQ multiplex PCR, the TCRdb table keeps only in-frame clones and is missing some. Among about 47,000 clones listed, about 87% were seen once. The sample here was peripheral blood, taken in the first trimester of pregnancy. The sequence derives from a female donor with multiple sclerosis, enrolled in a pregnancy study. The V gene is TRBV4-1, the J gene TRBJ2-1; 7 nucleotides match TRBD1. The DNA of the CDR3 is TGCGCCAGCAGCCCACTGACAGGGAACTCAGACAATGAGCAGTTCTTC. Residues: CASSPLTGNSDNEQFF.